These 5 T cell receptor beta chains came from one sample sequenced in a study of cytomegalovirus exposure and HLA in healthy donors. The PCR contained 60 Vbeta and 13 Jbeta primers. Measured with immunoSEQ multiplex PCR; TCRdb has only the in-frame clones, and not every one. In the table there are 250,000 or so clones, around 90% of which are singletons. Sequencing was carried out using PBMCs. Receptors originate from a girl aged 2-10 years in good health and CMV-seronegative.

The CDR3, as DNA: TGTGCCAGCAGCTTGGGTCGACTAGCGGGGCAAAACATTCAGTACTTC. Protein sequence: CASSLGRLAGQNIQYF. This chain uses TRBV7-2 with TRBJ2-4; 11 nucleotides align to TRBD2. Germline trimming cut 3 bases from V and 5 bases from J; bases unmatched to any gene: 6. The CDR3 loop spans 16 amino acids. Germline V gene sequence: CDR1 SGHTA, CDR2 FQGNSA. Based on the CDR3 plus reference TRBV7-2 and TRBJ2-4, the full variable domain is GAGVSQSPSNKVTEKGKDVELRCDPISGHTALYWYRQSLGQGLEFLIYFQGNSAPDKSGLPSDRFSAERTGGSVSTLTIQRTQQEDSAVYLCASSLGRLAGQNIQYFGAGTRLSVL.

The V call is TRBV7-2, the J call TRBJ2-7; 13 bases are a match to TRBD2. J was trimmed by 2 bases and V by 1 base; bases with no gene match: 2. Per the germline V gene, CDR1 is SGHTA and CDR2 is FQGNSA. The CDR3 loop spans 16 amino acids. CDR3 nucleotide sequence: TGTGCCAGCAGCTTAGAAGGGACTAGCGGGACCTACGAGCAGTACTTC. It yields the protein CASSLEGTSGTYEQYF.

This sequence joins TRBV28 and TRBJ1-6, with D possibly being TRBD1 (6 bases). This CDR3 comprises 14 residues. Germline lookup yields CDR1 MDHEN and CDR2 SYDVKM. V shed 4 bases and J shed 7 bases, with 11 bases lying between them. This CDR3 reads CASSSQGRNSPLHF. The CDR3 DNA reads TGTGCCAGCAGTTCTCAGGGGCGAAATTCACCCCTCCACTTT.

In DNA form, the CDR3 reads TGTGCCAGCAGTTACGGACAGGGGGCGGGACACGAGCAGTACTTC. Translated: CASSYGQGAGHEQYF. This chain links TRBV6-5 with TRBJ2-7; 11 bases align to TRBD1. Germline V gives CDR1 MNHEY, CDR2 SVGAGI. This CDR3 region has 15 residues. V was clipped by 2 bases and J by 5 bases; unmatched bases: 5.

V usage is TRBV27 and J usage is TRBJ2-1, with TRBD2 identical over 9 bases. The germline CDR1 and CDR2 sequences are MNHEY and SMNVEV (reference sequence). Trimming took 2 bases from V and 8 from J; bases not matched to a gene: 22. The CDR3 length is 20 residues. For the CDR3, the DNA is TGTGCCAGCAGTTTACGTCCAGTCGCTAGCGGGACTTCAGTTCGGGATGAGCAGTTCTTC. Amino acid sequence: CASSLRPVASGTSVRDEQFF.